These T cell receptor beta chains were read from a single sample in a study of shared clonotypes between healthy human individuals. Sequenced by immunoSEQ multiplex PCR; TCRdb stores in-frame clones only, minus some. This sample has about 480,000 clones, with approximately 79% found just once. Input material: PBMCs. The receptor set was obtained from a woman between 35 and 50 years old in good health. Some clones in this sample may be carry-over from other donors' samples. CDR3s include the opening cysteine and the closing phenylalanine or tryptophan. The D gene is left open where the match is weak. Size is stated for part of the rows, as once, few or many counts, or as a class when the clone is expanded.

v_call,d_call,cdr3_length,clone_size,j_call,cdr3_aa,cdr3_nt
TRBV15,.,16,.,TRBJ2-5,CATSPGEKTFQETQYF,TGTGCCACCAGCCCCGGGGAGAAAACTTTTCAAGAGACCCAGTACTTC
TRBV6-6,TRBD1,14,.,TRBJ1-6,CASTDRGYNSPLHF,TGTGCCAGCACCGACAGGGGTTATAATTCACCCCTCCACTTT
TRBV7-9,TRBD1,15,.,TRBJ2-7,CASSPRGGQYYEQYF,TGTGCCAGCAGCCCCCGAGGGGGCCAATACTACGAGCAGTACTTC
TRBV4-1,TRBD1,16,.,TRBJ2-1,CASSGPGQGTVDEQFF,TGCGCCAGCAGCGGACCGGGACAGGGGACGGTAGATGAGCAGTTCTTC
TRBV11-2,TRBD2,15,.,TRBJ2-1,CASSLERAGYNEQFF,TGTGCCAGCAGCTTAGAGCGAGCGGGGTACAATGAGCAGTTCTTC
TRBV5-1,TRBD1,16,once,TRBJ2-2,CASSLPQGRNTGELFF,TGCGCCAGCAGCTTACCACAGGGGCGTAACACCGGGGAGCTGTTTTTT
TRBV6-5,.,12,.,TRBJ2-3,CASGRGTDTQYF,TGTGCCAGCGGGAGAGGGACAGATACGCAGTATTTT
TRBV6-1,.,15,.,TRBJ2-1,CASSERRDPYNEQFF,TGTGCCAGCAGTGAACGGAGGGACCCCTACAATGAGCAGTTCTTC
TRBV4-3,.,14,once,TRBJ2-2,CASSQVRDAGELFF,TGCGCCAGCAGCCAAGTTAGGGACGCCGGGGAGCTGTTTTTT
TRBV5-5,.,14,once,TRBJ1-1,CASSLAWADTEAFF,TGTGCCAGCAGCTTGGCCTGGGCGGACACTGAAGCTTTCTTT
TRBV19,TRBD1,15,.,TRBJ1-5,CASSGWTGGGQPQHF,TGTGCCAGTAGTGGTTGGACAGGGGGGGGACAGCCCCAGCATTTT
TRBV7-3,.,14,.,TRBJ2-3,CASSLKGRPDTQYF,TGTGCCAGCAGCTTAAAGGGTCGCCCAGATACGCAGTATTTT
TRBV28,.,12,.,TRBJ1-5,CASSQLNQPQHF,TGTGCCAGCAGCCAATTGAATCAGCCCCAGCATTTT
TRBV7-2,TRBD2,15,.,TRBJ2-7,CASSLGTSGSYEQYF,TGTGCCAGCAGCTTAGGGACTAGTGGCTCCTACGAGCAGTACTTC
TRBV19,.,16,.,TRBJ1-5,CASSIEGSTGNQPQHF,TGTGCCAGTAGTATAGAAGGCTCTACGGGCAATCAGCCCCAGCATTTT
TRBV19,TRBD2,18,.,TRBJ2-1,CASSIVADGTSGRNEQFF,TGTGCCAGTAGTATTGTCGCGGATGGGACTAGCGGGAGAAATGAGCAGTTCTTC
TRBV14,.,15,.,TRBJ2-1,CASSQGDSSYNEQFF,TGTGCCAGCAGCCAAGGGGACTCCAGCTACAATGAGCAGTTCTTC
TRBV9,TRBD1,14,.,TRBJ2-7,CASSVEGRGLEQYF,TGTGCCAGCAGCGTAGAGGGCAGGGGGCTCGAGCAGTACTTC
TRBV4-2,.,16,.,TRBJ2-1,CASSQDNLAGGGEQFF,TGTGCCAGCAGCCAAGACAACCTAGCTGGAGGGGGTGAGCAGTTCTTC
TRBV7-9,.,15,.,TRBJ2-7,CASSQEIDSSYEQYF,TGTGCCAGCAGCCAAGAAATAGACAGCTCCTACGAGCAGTACTTC
TRBV5-4,.,12,.,TRBJ2-7,CASSWGAYEQYF,TGTGCCAGCAGCTGGGGGGCTTACGAGCAGTACTTC
TRBV7-8,TRBD2,16,.,TRBJ2-6,CASSPGGGSGANVLTF,TGTGCCAGCAGCCCCGGGGGAGGGTCTGGGGCCAACGTCCTGACTTTC
TRBV9,.,13,.,TRBJ2-5,CASSVGRGETQYF,TGTGCCAGCAGCGTGGGACGGGGAGAGACCCAGTACTTC
TRBV7-9,.,13,.,TRBJ2-7,CASGMWGSYEQYF,TGTGCCAGCGGGATGTGGGGCTCCTACGAGCAGTACTTC
TRBV5-4,TRBD2,19,.,TRBJ2-4,CASSLTPGLATPARNIQYF,TGTGCCAGCAGCTTGACTCCGGGACTAGCTACACCAGCGAGAAACATTCAGTACTTC
TRBV18,.,16,.,TRBJ1-4,CASSPPGGTTNEKLFF,TGTGCCAGCTCACCACCAGGGGGAACAACTAATGAAAAACTGTTTTTT
TRBV11-2,.,14,.,TRBJ2-1,CASRGLAKTNEQFF,TGTGCCAGCAGGGGACTCGCAAAAACCAATGAGCAGTTCTTC
TRBV4-1,TRBD2,19,.,TRBJ2-1,CASTRGLAGGPGSYNEQFF,TGCGCCAGCACCAGGGGACTAGCGGGAGGGCCGGGCTCCTACAATGAGCAGTTCTTC
TRBV5-1,TRBD2,16,.,TRBJ2-1,CASSLAGSGSFDEQFF,TGCGCCAGCAGCTTGGCCGGTAGCGGGAGTTTCGATGAGCAGTTCTTC
TRBV19,.,13,many,TRBJ2-1,CASSEGLTTEQFF,TGTGCCAGTAGTGAGGGCCTCACGACGGAGCAGTTCTTC
TRBV18,.,18,once,TRBJ2-5,CASSPQRQPLIRQETQYF,TGTGCCAGCTCACCTCAAAGGCAGCCCCTTATCCGACAAGAGACCCAGTACTTC
TRBV5-4,.,17,.,TRBJ2-5,CASNRGLGLQNKETQYF,TGTGCCAGCAACCGGGGGTTGGGACTTCAGAACAAAGAGACCCAGTACTTC
TRBV6-1,TRBD2,18,.,TRBJ2-7,CASSDRALASGSGYEQYF,TGTGCCAGCAGTGACCGAGCGCTTGCTAGCGGGAGTGGCTACGAGCAGTACTTC
TRBV4-1,.,21,.,TRBJ2-3,CASSQGRWVAGTQTSTDTQYF,TGCGCCAGCAGCCAGGGGCGGTGGGTTGCGGGAACCCAAACATCCACAGATACGCAGTATTTT
TRBV2,TRBD2,15,many,TRBJ2-1,CASSYRREVPNEQFF,TGTGCCAGCAGTTACAGGCGGGAGGTTCCCAATGAGCAGTTCTTC
TRBV6-1,.,15,.,TRBJ1-2,CASSEVWDGSYGYTF,TGTGCCAGCAGTGAAGTCTGGGACGGGAGCTATGGCTACACCTTC
TRBV6-5,.,13,once,TRBJ1-3,CASFSTSGNTIYF,TGTGCCAGCTTCTCGACCTCTGGAAACACCATATATTTT
TRBV4-3,.,17,.,TRBJ2-2,CASSQDRAGLFTGELFF,TGCGCCAGCAGCCAAGATAGGGCAGGCCTTTTCACCGGGGAGCTGTTTTTT
TRBV10-3,.,13,.,TRBJ1-2,CAISESGGTGYTF,TGTGCCATCAGTGAGTCGGGAGGGACTGGCTACACCTTC
TRBV7-8,TRBD2,17,.,TRBJ2-1,CASSSLRLAGALNEQFF,TGTGCCAGCAGCTCACTGAGACTAGCGGGAGCCCTGAATGAGCAGTTCTTC
TRBV30,.,12,.,TRBJ2-7,CAWGPGGNEQYF,TGTGCCTGGGGGCCCGGGGGAAACGAGCAGTACTTC
TRBV7-9,.,13,.,TRBJ2-2,CASSLAGLTELFF,TGTGCCAGCAGCTTAGCGGGCCTCACGGAGCTGTTTTTT
TRBV7-9,.,14,.,TRBJ1-5,CASSLGWGTQPQHF,TGTGCCAGCAGCTTAGGATGGGGTACTCAGCCCCAGCATTTT
TRBV11-3,.,15,.,TRBJ2-2,CASSLDGPYTGELFF,TGTGCCAGCAGCTTGGACGGACCCTACACCGGGGAGCTGTTTTTT
TRBV28,.,14,.,TRBJ2-1,CASSAAVLGVEQFF,TGTGCCAGCAGCGCCGCGGTTCTTGGGGTTGAGCAGTTCTTC
TRBV18,TRBD1,14,.,TRBJ1-2,CASSPGDRGYGYTF,TGTGCCAGCTCACCAGGAGACAGGGGGTATGGCTACACCTTC
TRBV7-6,.,14,.,TRBJ2-5,CASSLGGPQETQYF,TGTGCCAGCAGCTTAGGGGGCCCGCAAGAGACCCAGTACTTC
TRBV12-5,TRBD1,13,.,TRBJ1-1,CASGRQGSTEAFF,TGTGCTAGTGGTCGACAGGGAAGCACTGAAGCTTTCTTT
TRBV29-1,.,12,few,TRBJ2-1,CSVGRGDNEQFF,TGCAGCGTTGGGAGGGGGGACAATGAGCAGTTCTTC
TRBV6-1,TRBD1,12,.,TRBJ1-2,CASTSTGDGYTF,TGTGCCAGCACTTCGACAGGGGATGGCTACACCTTC
TRBV18,TRBD2,17,.,TRBJ2-5,CASSPDPGGPMGETQYF,TGTGCCAGCTCACCAGACCCGGGAGGGCCAATGGGAGAGACCCAGTACTTC
TRBV11-3,.,14,once,TRBJ2-1,CASSFGGSYNEQFF,TGTGCCAGCAGCTTCGGGGGCTCCTACAATGAGCAGTTCTTC